The next 19 T cell receptor beta chains were all read from a single sample in a study of regulatory T cells in long-lasting Graves disease. As for time point: newly diagnosed GD, antithyroid drugs for less than 3 months. From RNA extracted from PBMCs, the TCR library was made. Investigators prepared the TCR beta libraries by applying iRepertoire HTBI primers and Arm-PCR of CDR3 regions. TCRdb fed the multiplex PCR reads into MiXCR, producing one record per CDR3 protein. The sample yields 400,000 to 550,000 distinct CDR3 sequences, less than 20% seen once. These data also formed part of another study, on T cells in Graves' hyperthyroidism and ophthalmopathy.

The material was peripheral blood mononuclear cells (PBMCs), obtained at new diagnosis, from a patient treated with antithyroid drugs. These receptor sequences come from a woman in her twenties or thirties with Graves disease.

The chain employs TRBV28 and TRBJ1-5; D not certain. Germline V gene data show CDR1 as MDHEN and CDR2 as SYDVKM. Trimming took 2 bases from V and 11 from J, leaving 13 bases between them. CDR3 size: 13 residues. CDR3 nucleotides: TGTGCCAGCAGTTTAGGGCAGATATCGACCCAGCATTTT. It encodes CASSLGQISTQHF. The full variable domain, rest sourced from reference TRBV28 and TRBJ1-5, is DVKVTQSSRYLVKRTGEKVFLECVQDMDHENMFWYRQDPGLGLRLIYFSYDVKMKEKGDIPEGYSVSREKKERFSLILESASTNQTSMYLCASSLGQISTQHFGDGTRLSIL.

The sample holds many counts of this clonotype. The V call is TRBV28, the J call TRBJ2-3; TRBD1 aligns across 9 bases. The ends lost 6 bases at V and 6 bases at J; junction bases unmatched: 4. The CDR3 has 13 amino acids. Germline values: CDR1 MDHEN, CDR2 SYDVKM. The CDR3 nucleotides are TGTGCCAGCAGCCGGACAGGGGACGATACGCAGTATTTT. Its protein product is CASSRTGDDTQYF.

This clonotype was found many times. This rearrangement joins TRBV12-3 or TRBV12-4 to TRBJ2-1; unclear D gene. The CDR3 spans 12 residues. V lost 4 bases to trimming and J lost 8 bases, with 9 bases between them. The CDR3 region is CASSSRDDEQFF. DNA for the CDR3: TGTGCCAGCAGTTCTCGCGACGATGAGCAGTTCTTC.

In this sample, this clonotype turned up a few times. With a much larger clone just one base away, this may be a read error. The CDR3 sequence: CASSNSNEQYF. The DNA for the CDR3 is TGTGCCAGCAGTAACTCCAACGAGCAGTACTTC. V gene TRBV6-2 or TRBV6-3 combines with J gene TRBJ2-7; D gene unclear. Germline V CDR1 and CDR2: MNHEY, SVGEGT. CDR3 length: 11 amino acids.

On this clonotype itself: One base away lies a much larger clone, so this may be a sequencing read error. This chain connects TRBV9 to TRBJ2-1; 7 bases match TRBD2. Germline V gene sequence: CDR1 SGDLS, CDR2 YYNGEE. This CDR3 spans 14 amino acids. With 0 bases clipped from V and 9 bases from J, the junction kept 6 bases outside the gene matches. CDR3 residues: CASSVATWGGEQFF. In nucleotides, the CDR3 is TGTGCCAGCAGCGTAGCCACATGGGGGGGTGAGCAGTTCTTC.

Notes on this clonotype: A read error may be the cause here, since a much bigger clone is one base away. J is TRBJ1-1 and V is TRBV28; 7 bases match TRBD1. The V gene's germline CDR1 is MDHEN and CDR2 SYDVKM. The CDR3 loop spans 14 amino acids. CDR3 sequence (DNA): TGTGTCAGCAGTTTACAGGGGAGTTACACTGAAGCTTTCTTT. Translating it yields CVSSLQGSYTEAFF.

This clonotype occurred many times. In nucleotides, the CDR3 is TGTGCCAGCAGTCAGGGACTAGCGGGAAGCATCGATGAGCAGTTCTTC. This encodes CASSQGLAGSIDEQFF. V usage is TRBV27 and J usage is TRBJ2-1; 13 bases align to TRBD2. CDR3 size: 16 residues. V was clipped by 5 bases and J by 8 bases; unmatched bases: 9. Germline CDR1 reads MNHEY; CDR2 reads SMNVEV (reference sequence).

V and J are TRBV29-1 and TRBJ1-2; D is unresolved. Germline V gene sequence: CDR1 SQVTM, CDR2 ANQGSEA. The V and J ends lost 0 bases and 7 bases respectively, with 9 bases between them. There are 12 residues in the CDR3. CDR3 residues: CSVEDLSGGYTF. The CDR3 nucleotides read TGCAGCGTTGAAGATCTTTCGGGTGGCTACACCTTC.

This clonotype was seen at least ten times. The gene calls are TRBV5-1 and TRBJ2-7, with D perhaps matching TRBD1 (6 bases). Per the germline V gene, CDR1 is SGHRS and CDR2 is YFSETQ. The V end was cut by 0 bases, the J end by 7 bases, with 23 bases between. The CDR3 is 17 amino acids. The CDR3 coding sequence is TGCGCCAGCAGCTTGGTTTTCTCGCAGGGGTGGTCACGAGAGCAGTACTTC. Protein product: CASSLVFSQGWSREQYF.

Many counts were recorded for this clonotype. The chain employs TRBV11-3 and TRBJ2-1; perhaps TRBD2 as D (6 bases). The germline gives CDR1 SGHNT, CDR2 YENEEA. V lost 6 bases and J 7 bases, leaving 13 bases between the germline ends. The CDR3 loop spans 13 amino acids. The CDR3 sequence: CASSPGTANEQFF. CDR3 bases: TGTGCCAGCAGTCCTGGGACTGCAAATGAGCAGTTCTTC.

This clonotype has just a few counts. In DNA, the CDR3 is TGTGCCAGCAGCTCCGGACCTACAGGGACCTATGGCTACACCTTC. The encoded protein is CASSSGPTGTYGYTF. This chain links TRBV7-9 with TRBJ1-2; TRBD1 might be the D (6 bases). Germline loops: CDR1 SEHNR, CDR2 FQNEAQ (reference sequence). The CDR3 contains 15 residues. The germline V and J ends were trimmed by 4 bases and 4 bases, with 16 bases remaining between them.

This clonotype was detected many times. The J gene is TRBJ2-3, the V gene TRBV11-2; D gene unclear. The CDR3 has 13 amino acids. The V gene lost 0 bases and the J gene lost 11 bases, with 12 bases spanning the gap. Per germline, CDR1 SGHAT and CDR2 FQNNGV. The CDR3 region is CASSLEVETWQYF. In nucleotides, the CDR3 is TGTGCCAGCAGCTTAGAAGTTGAGACATGGCAGTATTTT.

The rearrangement links TRBV27 to TRBJ2-1; 11 nucleotides line up with TRBD2. Germline loops: CDR1 MNHEY, CDR2 SMNVEV (reference sequence). This CDR3 is built from 16 residues. With 5 bases clipped from V and 2 bases from J, the junction kept 5 bases outside the gene matches. CDR3: CASSRTSGLTYNEQFF. Here the CDR3 DNA reads TGTGCCAGCAGTCGGACTAGCGGGCTTACCTACAATGAGCAGTTCTTC.

The V gene is TRBV28, the J gene TRBJ2-3; 9 positions agree with TRBD1. This CDR3 region has 15 residues. Germline V CDR1 and CDR2: MDHEN, SYDVKM. Trimming took 5 bases from V and 4 from J; bases not matched to a gene: 7. The CDR3 nucleotides read TGTGCCAGCAGTCAACCGGGACAGGGTGCAGATACGCAGTATTTT. Translated: CASSQPGQGADTQYF.

This clonotype was picked up many times. J is TRBJ2-5 and V is TRBV6-1, with TRBD1 matching 9 bases. The CDR3 has 14 amino acids. J gave up 2 bases and V 6 bases, and 4 bases lay outside the gene matches. Germline CDR1 reads MNHNS; CDR2 reads SASEGT. The CDR3 protein is CASSGTGRQETQYF. In DNA, the CDR3 is TGTGCCAGCAGCGGGACAGGGAGACAAGAGACCCAGTACTTC.

The CDR3 DNA reads as TGCGCCAGCAGCTTGGCCTCAAACAGGGCTTACACCGGGGAGCTGTTTTTT. Protein: CASSLASNRAYTGELFF. The chain couples TRBV5-1 to TRBJ2-2, with D tentatively TRBD1 (6 bases). This CDR3 region has 17 residues. The germline gives CDR1 SGHRS, CDR2 YFSETQ. With 0 bases removed from V and 3 bases from J, the gap between germline ends came to 15 bases.

This clonotype was recorded many times. CDR3 amino acids: CASSQDRQGVGEAFF. CDR3 bases: TGTGCCAGCAGCCAGGACAGACAGGGGGTGGGTGAAGCTTTCTTT. This rearrangement joins TRBV11-2 to TRBJ1-1, with 9 positions matching TRBD1. V lost 5 bases to trimming and J lost 7 bases; unmatched junction nucleotides: 11. There are 15 residues in the CDR3. In germline, CDR1 is SGHAT, CDR2 FQNNGV.

This clonotype was observed at least ten times. CDR3 in amino acids: CSASGRSLGDTQYF. The CDR3, as DNA: TGCAGTGCTAGCGGGAGGAGCCTAGGGGATACGCAGTATTTT. V and J are TRBV20-1 and TRBJ2-3, with 7 positions matching TRBD2. The CDR3 runs to 14 residues. Germline trimming cut 3 bases from V and 6 bases from J; bases unmatched to any gene: 9. CDR1 and CDR2 (germline): DFQATT, SNEGSKA (reference sequence).

In its sample, this clonotype was seen many times. A junction boundary mismatches the germline segment, possibly from a read error. The chain employs TRBV18 and TRBJ1-1, with 7 bases aligning to TRBD1. The CDR3 is 15 residues long. CDR1 is KGHSH, CDR2 LQKENI, per germline. CDR3 nucleotides: TGTGCCAGCTCACCGAACAGGGGTGCAGGGACTGGAGCTTTCTTT. As protein: CASSPNRGAGTGAFF.